Below are 3 T cell receptor beta chains sequenced from a single sample in a study of naive and memory T cell subsets. Two oligonucleotides, mixed equimolar, formed the beta constant-region primer covering TRBC1 and TRBC2. The ligated cDNA underwent four PCR rounds using SP2 and nested alpha and beta constant-region primers. TCRdb recomputed calls from the UMI-ligation and nested PCR reads with MiXCR, one row per CDR3 protein. The data contain over 25,000 distinct CDR3 sequences, roughly 20% of them seen just once; the ten biggest clones take up approximately 3.6%. The specimen sequenced was effector memory CD4+ T cells from blood. Subset in this sample: effector memory, CD45RA- CD27-. The receptors originated from a human donor in good health.

This clonotype was found many times. The V and J genes are TRBV6-6 and TRBJ1-5; D is uncertain. This CDR3 contains 16 residues. V lost 6 bases to trimming and J lost 4 bases, with 19 bases between them. Looked up from germline, CDR1 is MNHNY and CDR2 is SVGAGI (reference sequence). The chain's CDR3 is CASSPREAVSNQPQHF. The CDR3 coding sequence is TGTGCCAGCAGCCCCCGTGAAGCCGTTTCGAATCAGCCCCAGCATTTT.

This clonotype has a handful of counts. The V gene is TRBV5-1, the J gene TRBJ2-1, with 8 nucleotides matching TRBD1. CDR3 length: 14 residues. In germline, CDR1 is SGHRS, CDR2 YFSETQ. V was clipped by 0 bases and J by 9 bases; unmatched bases: 5. The CDR3 loop reads CASSLDRGNGEQFF. The CDR3 DNA follows: TGCGCCAGCAGCTTGGACAGGGGGAATGGTGAGCAGTTCTTC.

This clonotype was detected a few times. The chain has TRBV28 and TRBJ2-1; a possible D gene is TRBD2 (6 bases). The CDR3 has 16 residues. V lost 6 bases and J lost 4, with 19 bases in between. The germline V gene has CDR1 MDHEN and CDR2 SYDVKM. CDR3 bases: TGTGCCAGCAGGTCCCCGGAGGGCCAAGGATACAATGAGCAGTTCTTC. This encodes CASRSPEGQGYNEQFF.